Listed below are T cell receptor beta chains from one sample, sequenced in a study of T cells after posttransplantation cyclophosphamide. The method was immunoSEQ multiplex PCR; TCRdb's version includes in-frame clones alone and lacks a portion of them. The data show several thousand clones, with approximately 68% seen just once and around a sixth held by the top ten. The material was PBMCs, obtained 362 days after allogeneic stem cell transplant with posttransplant cyclophosphamide. The receptors here all came from a male patient aged 60-70 years who received an allogeneic stem cell transplant from an unrelated donor, was CMV-positive, and had acute GVHD only. Some of these T cells may belong to the graft donor. Both conserved end residues are part of each CDR3. The D gene is left open where the match is weak. Expanded clones get a size class; other rows say once, few or many, or leave the size out.

J: TRBJ1-2
V: TRBV20-1
size: NA
D: NA
DNA: TGCAGTGCAGGGGGGGACTATGGCTACACCTTC
CDR3: CSAGGDYGYTF

J: TRBJ2-3
V: TRBV7-2
size: few
D: NA
DNA: TGTGCCAGCAGCGGTGGGCCAGATACGCAGTATTTT
CDR3: CASSGGPDTQYF

J: TRBJ2-7
V: TRBV7-2
size: few
D: TRBD1
DNA: TGTGCCAGCAGCTTAGGGACAGGCTCCTACGAGCAGTACTTC
CDR3: CASSLGTGSYEQYF

J: TRBJ2-7
V: TRBV27
size: few
D: TRBD1
DNA: TGTGCCAGCAGTGCCCGATTAGGGGGCGACCCTTCTGGGCAGTACTTC
CDR3: CASSARLGGDPSGQYF

J: TRBJ1-5
V: TRBV7-2
size: medium-sized
D: NA
DNA: TGTGCCAGCAGCTTAGTGACGGGTAGCAATCAGCCCCAGCATTTT
CDR3: CASSLVTGSNQPQHF

J: TRBJ2-1
V: TRBV2
size: NA
D: NA
DNA: TGTGCCAGCATTAGCGACGACTACAATGAGCAGTTCTTC
CDR3: CASISDDYNEQFF

J: TRBJ2-2
V: TRBV7-9
size: NA
D: TRBD1
DNA: TGTGCCAGCAGCTTGCGGACAGGGCGGAGGACCGGGGAGCTGTTTTTT
CDR3: CASSLRTGRRTGELFF

J: TRBJ2-3
V: TRBV5-1
size: NA
D: TRBD2
DNA: TGCGCCAGCAGACGGACTAGCGGGGCTAGCACAGATACGCAGTATTTT
CDR3: CASRRTSGASTDTQYF

J: TRBJ1-2
V: TRBV27
size: NA
D: TRBD1
DNA: TGTGCCAGCAGTCCCAACAGGGGATGGGACTATGGCTACACCTTC
CDR3: CASSPNRGWDYGYTF

J: TRBJ1-1
V: TRBV2
size: NA
D: TRBD1
DNA: TGTGCCAGAACAGGGGACTCGCTCCTGAACACTGAAGCTTTCTTT
CDR3: CARTGDSLLNTEAFF

J: TRBJ1-2
V: TRBV18
size: NA
D: NA
DNA: TGTGCCAGCTCACCCTCGGGGGGACTAAACTATGGCTACACCTTC
CDR3: CASSPSGGLNYGYTF

J: TRBJ2-3
V: TRBV29-1
size: NA
D: TRBD2
DNA: TGCAGCGTTGAAACTCTAGCGGATCACACAGATACGCAGTATTTT
CDR3: CSVETLADHTDTQYF

J: TRBJ2-7
V: TRBV29-1
size: few
D: TRBD1
DNA: TGCAGCGTTGTGGAAACAGGGGGCTTCTACGAGCAGTACTTC
CDR3: CSVVETGGFYEQYF

J: TRBJ1-5
V: TRBV4-2
size: once
D: NA
DNA: TGTGCCAGCAGCCAAGAAGCGATTGCGGCGCAGCCCCAGCATTTT
CDR3: CASSQEAIAAQPQHF

J: TRBJ2-7
V: TRBV6-6
size: NA
D: TRBD1
DNA: TGTGCCAGCAGCGGGACAGCCGATTTGGTGCAGTACTTC
CDR3: CASSGTADLVQYF

J: TRBJ1-2
V: TRBV15
size: NA
D: TRBD1
DNA: TGTGCCACCAGCAGACAGGGGGCCAATGGCTACACCTTC
CDR3: CATSRQGANGYTF

J: TRBJ1-1
V: TRBV7-9
size: NA
D: NA
DNA: TGTGCCAGCAGCCAACGGGTGAACACTGAAGCTTTCTTT
CDR3: CASSQRVNTEAFF

J: TRBJ1-4
V: TRBV27
size: few
D: NA
DNA: TGTGCCAGCAGTTCCCCGGATGAAAAACTGTTTTTT
CDR3: CASSSPDEKLFF

J: TRBJ2-1
V: TRBV7-3
size: NA
D: TRBD2
DNA: TGTGCCAGCAGCTTAACAGCGGGGGGCGCCTACAATGAGCAGTTCTTC
CDR3: CASSLTAGGAYNEQFF

J: TRBJ2-7
V: TRBV5-4
size: NA
D: TRBD1
DNA: TGTGCCAGCAGCGCCGGGACAGGGTACGAGCAGTACTTC
CDR3: CASSAGTGYEQYF

J: TRBJ2-6
V: TRBV5-1
size: few
D: NA
DNA: TGCGCCAGCAGCTTGGAAGGGGTCGGGGCCAACGTCCTGACTTTC
CDR3: CASSLEGVGANVLTF

J: TRBJ1-3
V: TRBV7-2
size: NA
D: NA
DNA: TGTGCCAGCACGTCCAGGAGGGGCGGGGGAGCCGGAAACACCATATATTTT
CDR3: CASTSRRGGGAGNTIYF

J: TRBJ1-2
V: TRBV4-1
size: NA
D: TRBD1
DNA: TGCGCCAGCAGCCAGGGGACAGGGACGGGTGGCTACACCTTC
CDR3: CASSQGTGTGGYTF

J: TRBJ1-5
V: TRBV5-8
size: NA
D: TRBD1
DNA: TGTGCCAGCAGCCCTGACAGGGGTGGTGATGAGGGCAATCAGCCCCAGCATTTT
CDR3: CASSPDRGGDEGNQPQHF

J: TRBJ1-2
V: TRBV4-1
size: NA
D: NA
DNA: TGCGCCAGCAGCCAAGGGCTCAGGGCCCTCTATGGCTACACCTTC
CDR3: CASSQGLRALYGYTF

J: TRBJ1-2
V: TRBV6-1
size: NA
D: NA
DNA: TGTGCCAGCAGTGGCGGCTCATATGGCTACACCTTC
CDR3: CASSGGSYGYTF

J: TRBJ1-1
V: TRBV4-3
size: medium-sized
D: NA
DNA: TGCGCCAGCAGCCCGGACAGCTTGAACACTGAAGCTTTCTTT
CDR3: CASSPDSLNTEAFF

J: TRBJ1-2
V: TRBV5-1
size: NA
D: TRBD1
DNA: TGCGCCAGCAGCTCCCGACAGGGGCCAGATGGCTACACCTTC
CDR3: CASSSRQGPDGYTF

J: TRBJ2-7
V: TRBV7-8
size: NA
D: TRBD1
DNA: TGTGCCAGCAGCCCCGGGGACAGGGGGCTGTACGAGCAGTACTTC
CDR3: CASSPGDRGLYEQYF

J: TRBJ2-7
V: TRBV11-1
size: NA
D: NA
DNA: TGTGCCAGCAGCCACCCTGCGGGGAACGAGCAGTACTTC
CDR3: CASSHPAGNEQYF

J: TRBJ2-2
V: TRBV5-6
size: NA
D: NA
DNA: TGTGCCAGCAGCTTGGCCCCGGGAGTGAACACCGGGGAGCTGTTTTTT
CDR3: CASSLAPGVNTGELFF

J: TRBJ1-1
V: TRBV28
size: NA
D: NA
DNA: TGTGCCAGCAGTTTCGATCCGGGTCCGGAGGGCACTGAAGCTTTCTTT
CDR3: CASSFDPGPEGTEAFF

J: TRBJ2-1
V: TRBV5-8
size: NA
D: TRBD1
DNA: TGTGCCAGCAGTCTAACAGGGGGCGGATGGTACAATGAGCAGTTCTTC
CDR3: CASSLTGGGWYNEQFF

J: TRBJ1-5
V: TRBV19
size: NA
D: NA
DNA: TGTGCCACTGACGGGGGAGGTCAGCCCCAGCATTTT
CDR3: CATDGGGQPQHF

J: TRBJ1-1
V: TRBV7-2
size: NA
D: NA
DNA: TGTGCCAGCAGCTCACTACCTTGGGGGGGGGACACTGAAGCTTTCTTT
CDR3: CASSSLPWGGDTEAFF

J: TRBJ2-2
V: TRBV19
size: few
D: NA
DNA: TGTGCCAGTAAGAAGGGGCCGACGAACACCGGGGAGCTGTTTTTT
CDR3: CASKKGPTNTGELFF

J: TRBJ2-3
V: TRBV28
size: NA
D: TRBD2
DNA: TGTGCCAGCAGTACTGGACTAGCGGGTGACACAGATACGCAGTATTTT
CDR3: CASSTGLAGDTDTQYF

J: TRBJ2-5
V: TRBV27
size: once
D: NA
DNA: TGTGCCAGCAGAACGGGGGGCGGCCAAGAGACCCAGTACTTC
CDR3: CASRTGGGQETQYF

J: TRBJ2-5
V: TRBV4-1
size: NA
D: TRBD1
DNA: TGCGCCAGCAGCCCCTGGACAGGAGAAGAGACCCAGTACTTC
CDR3: CASSPWTGEETQYF

J: TRBJ2-7
V: TRBV7-2
size: NA
D: TRBD1
DNA: TGTGCCAGCAGCTTGGACAGGGTGGGCGAGCAGTACTTC
CDR3: CASSLDRVGEQYF